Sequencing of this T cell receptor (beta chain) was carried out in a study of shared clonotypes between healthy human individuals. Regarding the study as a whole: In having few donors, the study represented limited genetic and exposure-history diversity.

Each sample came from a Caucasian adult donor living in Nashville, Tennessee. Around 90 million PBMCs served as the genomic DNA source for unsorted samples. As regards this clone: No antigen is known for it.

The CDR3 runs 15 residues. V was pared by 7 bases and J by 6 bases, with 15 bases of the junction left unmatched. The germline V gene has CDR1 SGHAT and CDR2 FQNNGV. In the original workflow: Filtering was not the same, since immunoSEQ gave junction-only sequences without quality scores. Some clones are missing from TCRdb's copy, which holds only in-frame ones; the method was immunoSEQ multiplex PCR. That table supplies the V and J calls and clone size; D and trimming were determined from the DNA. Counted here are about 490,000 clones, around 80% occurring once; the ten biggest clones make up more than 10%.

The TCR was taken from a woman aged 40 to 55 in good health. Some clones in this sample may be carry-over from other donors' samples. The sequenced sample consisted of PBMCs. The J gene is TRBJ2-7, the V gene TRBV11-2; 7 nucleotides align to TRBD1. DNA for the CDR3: TGTGCCAGCACCCGGGACAGCGTAGTCTTGCGCGAGCAGTACTTC. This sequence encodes CASTRDSVVLREQYF.